Listed below are T cell receptor beta chains from one sample, sequenced in a study of graft-versus-host responses after intestinal transplantation. Clones were sequenced by immunoSEQ multiplex PCR, and TCRdb holds only the in-frame ones, with some missing. The sample contains roughly 12,000 clones, about 86% of which appear only once. The sequencing used PBMCs, collected approximately 120 days after transplant. These receptors were taken from a human patient who received an intestinal transplant, so some T cells may come from the graft donor. Each CDR3 is given with its conserved first and last residue. The D gene is left open where the match is weak. Some rows mark clone size as missing; the rest say once, few, many or name a class of expanded clone.

>TRBV6-5|13|.|.|TRBJ1-4
TGTGCCAGCGCGGGAGGGAAGGGTGAAAAACTGTTTTTT
CASAGGKGEKLFF
>TRBV30|13|.|.|TRBJ1-6
TGTGCCTGGAGTAGGGACGGCAATTCACCCCTCCACTTT
CAWSRDGNSPLHF
>TRBV29-1|11|.|.|TRBJ1-1
TGCAGCGGAGGGCGAATACCTGAAGCTTTCTTT
CSGGRIPEAFF
>TRBV18|14|.|.|TRBJ1-3
TGTGCCAGCTCACAGGGTCCATCTGGAAACACCATATATTTT
CASSQGPSGNTIYF
>TRBV7-3|12|.|once|TRBJ2-1
TGTGCCAGCAGCCCTAGGATCGGGGAGCAGTTCTTC
CASSPRIGEQFF
>TRBV28|14|TRBD2|.|TRBJ2-7
TGTGCCAGCAGAACTAGCGGGAGCTCCTACGAGCAGTACTTC
CASRTSGSSYEQYF
>TRBV7-9|13|.|.|TRBJ1-2
TGTGCCAGCAGCCCCCGGGACCTCTATGGCTACACCTTC
CASSPRDLYGYTF
>TRBV6-4|15|TRBD2|.|TRBJ2-3
TGTGCCAGCAGTGTCTTAGCGGGGGGCACAGATACGCAGTATTTT
CASSVLAGGTDTQYF
>TRBV27|16|TRBD2|.|TRBJ2-1
TGTGCCAGCACCGAGTATGGACTAGCGGGAGGTGGGGAGCAGTTCTTC
CASTEYGLAGGGEQFF
>TRBV9|14|.|few|TRBJ2-7
TGTGCCAGCAGCGTAACCCGGGACGCCTACGAGCAGTACTTC
CASSVTRDAYEQYF
>TRBV19|18|TRBD1|once|TRBJ1-5
TGTGCCAGTAGGGTTTTCGGACAGGCCGGACTTAGCAATCAGCCCCAGCATTTT
CASRVFGQAGLSNQPQHF
>TRBV9|15|TRBD1|.|TRBJ1-1
TGTGCCAGCAGCGAGAGGGGACAGCCGAACACTGAAGCTTTCTTT
CASSERGQPNTEAFF
>TRBV6-6|11|.|few|TRBJ2-7
TGTGCCAGCAGTATCACCTACGAGCAGTACTTC
CASSITYEQYF
>TRBV4-2|16|.|.|TRBJ1-6
TGTGCCAGCAGCCAAGATAGGGCGGCCCTTTTTTCACCCCTCCACTTT
CASSQDRAALFSPLHF
>TRBV7-3|12|.|.|TRBJ2-1
TGTGCCAGCAGCTTCATATCTGGTGAGCAGTTCTTC
CASSFISGEQFF
>TRBV6-5|16|.|.|TRBJ2-5
TGTGCCAGCAGTTACTCGATCCCCACCCTGGGGGAGACCCAGTACTTC
CASSYSIPTLGETQYF
>TRBV27|14|.|.|TRBJ1-6
TGTGCCAGCAGTTTAGCAGGGCTTAATTCACCCCTCCACTTT
CASSLAGLNSPLHF
>TRBV9|15|.|.|TRBJ2-7
TGTGCCAGCAGCCCCGAGGGACTGTACTCCTACGAGCAGTACTTC
CASSPEGLYSYEQYF
>TRBV4-1|16|TRBD2|.|TRBJ2-1
TGCGCCAGCAGCCAAGATGAGCGGGAGGCCTACAATGAGCAGTTCTTC
CASSQDEREAYNEQFF
>TRBV19|14|.|.|TRBJ2-7
TGTGCCAGTAGTATCGGGGGACCTGACTACGAGCAGTACTTC
CASSIGGPDYEQYF
>TRBV5-1|15|.|.|TRBJ1-1
TGCGCCAGCAGCTTGGAGGGGCCGTCGAACACTGAAGCTTTCTTT
CASSLEGPSNTEAFF
>TRBV21-1|14|.|.|TRBJ2-5
TGTGCCAGCAGCAAAGAGGCGTACCAAGAGACCCAGTACTTC
CASSKEAYQETQYF
>TRBV7-2|12|.|.|TRBJ2-4
TGTGCCAGCAGCTTGTTGAAGGACATTCAGTACTTC
CASSLLKDIQYF
>TRBV11-2|14|.|.|TRBJ2-5
TGTGCCAGCAGCTTCATGACAGACCAAGAGACCCAGTACTTC
CASSFMTDQETQYF
>TRBV11-2|12|.|.|TRBJ2-5
TGTGCCAGCAGCTTTCAGGGAGAGACCCAGTACTTC
CASSFQGETQYF